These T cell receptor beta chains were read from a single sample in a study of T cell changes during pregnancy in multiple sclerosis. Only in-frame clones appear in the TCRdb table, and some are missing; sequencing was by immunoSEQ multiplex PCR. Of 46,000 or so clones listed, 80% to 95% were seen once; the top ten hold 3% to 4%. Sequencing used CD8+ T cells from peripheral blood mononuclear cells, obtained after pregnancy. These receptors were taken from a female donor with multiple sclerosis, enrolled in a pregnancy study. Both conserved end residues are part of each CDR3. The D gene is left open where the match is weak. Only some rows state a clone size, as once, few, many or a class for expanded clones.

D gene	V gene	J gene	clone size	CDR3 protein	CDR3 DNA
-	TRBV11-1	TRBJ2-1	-	CASSHSLVAGTVNNEQFF	TGTGCCAGCAGTCACAGTTTAGTAGCGGGGACAGTCAACAATGAGCAGTTCTTC
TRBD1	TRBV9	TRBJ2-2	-	CASSVTGQGATGELFF	TGTGCCAGCAGCGTGACTGGACAGGGGGCGACCGGGGAGCTGTTTTTT
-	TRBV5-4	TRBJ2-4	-	CASSLSGDWDKNIQYF	TGTGCCAGCAGCTTGTCGGGGGATTGGGACAAAAACATTCAGTACTTC
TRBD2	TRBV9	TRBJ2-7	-	CASSPGGEQYF	TGTGCCAGCAGTCCGGGGGGCGAGCAGTACTTC
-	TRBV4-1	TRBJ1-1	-	CASSQEGGATEAFF	TGCGCCAGCAGCCAAGAGGGGGGGGCCACTGAAGCTTTCTTT
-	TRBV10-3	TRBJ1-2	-	CAISEQEGADYGYTF	TGTGCCATCAGTGAGCAAGAGGGCGCGGACTATGGCTACACCTTC
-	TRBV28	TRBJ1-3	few	CASIWSSGNTIYF	TGTGCCAGCATTTGGAGCTCTGGAAACACCATATATTTT
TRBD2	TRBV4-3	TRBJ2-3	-	CASSQEFGGGPGDTQYF	TGCGCCAGCAGCCAAGAGTTCGGCGGGGGGCCTGGAGATACGCAGTATTTT
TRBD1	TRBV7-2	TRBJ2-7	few	CASSLDSGGYFEEQYF	TGTGCCAGCAGCTTAGACTCAGGGGGCTATTTCGAAGAGCAGTACTTC
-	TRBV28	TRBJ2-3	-	CASSLGAPGPQYF	TGTGCCAGCAGTTTAGGGGCCCCGGGCCCGCAGTATTTT
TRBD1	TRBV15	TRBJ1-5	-	CATSREGQGPQPQHF	TGTGCCACCAGCAGAGAAGGACAGGGCCCTCAGCCCCAGCATTTT
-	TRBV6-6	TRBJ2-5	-	CASSYSHSQETQYF	TGTGCCAGCAGTTACTCGCACAGCCAAGAGACCCAGTACTTC
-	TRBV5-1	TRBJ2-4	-	CASSLSDGATKNIQYF	TGCGCCAGCAGCTTGTCAGACGGAGCTACCAAAAACATTCAGTACTTC
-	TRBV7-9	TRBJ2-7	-	CASSLAGRRGKYF	TGTGCCAGCAGCTTAGCGGGGCGGAGGGGCAAGTACTTC
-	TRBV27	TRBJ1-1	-	CASGLTGNTEAFF	TGTGCCAGCGGCTTAACAGGGAACACTGAAGCTTTCTTT
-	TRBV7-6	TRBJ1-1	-	CASSPQRTDLNTEAFF	TGTGCCAGCAGCCCCCAAAGGACAGATCTAAACACTGAAGCTTTCTTT
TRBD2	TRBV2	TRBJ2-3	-	CASSEAESGGFLGTDTQYF	TGTGCCAGCAGTGAAGCGGAGAGCGGGGGGTTTTTAGGCACAGATACGCAGTATTTT
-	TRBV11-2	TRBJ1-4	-	CASSLGGGLLQPNAGKLFF	TGTGCCAGCAGCTTGGGGGGGGGACTATTACAACCCAATGCCGGAAAACTGTTTTTT
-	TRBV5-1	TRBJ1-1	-	CASSPYDSMNTEAFF	TGCGCCAGCAGCCCCTACGACAGCATGAACACTGAAGCTTTCTTT
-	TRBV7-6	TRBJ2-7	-	CASSLRGPDYEQYF	TGTGCCAGCAGCTTAAGGGGCCCCGACTACGAGCAGTACTTC
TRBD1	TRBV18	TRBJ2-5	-	CASSSDRDGLIETQYF	TGTGCCAGCTCCTCGGACAGGGACGGCCTAATAGAGACCCAGTACTTC
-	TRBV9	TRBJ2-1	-	CASSVSNEQFF	TGTGCCAGCAGCGTTAGCAATGAGCAGTTCTTC
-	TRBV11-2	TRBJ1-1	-	CASSPLKGVNTEAFF	TGTGCCAGCAGCCCCCTAAAGGGGGTGAACACTGAAGCTTTCTTT
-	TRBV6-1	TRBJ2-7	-	CASSESRGEQYF	TGTGCCAGCAGTGAATCCCGAGGGGAGCAGTACTTC
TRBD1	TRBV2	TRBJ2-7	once	CASRTGTVYEQYF	TGTGCCAGCAGGACCGGGACAGTCTACGAGCAGTACTTC
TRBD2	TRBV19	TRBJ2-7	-	CASSPGTSSYEQYF	TGTGCCAGTAGTCCGGGGACTAGCTCCTACGAGCAGTACTTC
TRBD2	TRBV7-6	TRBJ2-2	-	CASSFGGANGELFF	TGTGCCAGCAGCTTCGGGGGGGCCAACGGGGAGCTGTTTTTT
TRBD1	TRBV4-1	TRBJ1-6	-	CASSSGTVSYNSPLHF	TGCGCCAGCAGCTCCGGGACAGTGTCCTATAATTCACCCCTCCACTTT
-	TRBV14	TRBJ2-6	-	CASSQGRLARIGANVLTF	TGTGCCAGCAGCCAAGGCCGGCTGGCTAGGATCGGGGCCAACGTCCTGACTTTC
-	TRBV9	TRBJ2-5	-	CASSVSGETQYF	TGTGCCAGCAGCGTTTCCGGGGAGACCCAGTACTTC
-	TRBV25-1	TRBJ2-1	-	CASKRGYNEQFF	TGTGCCAGCAAGCGAGGGTACAATGAGCAGTTCTTC
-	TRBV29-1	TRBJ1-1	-	CSAQINTEAFF	TGCAGCGCCCAGATAAACACTGAAGCTTTCTTT
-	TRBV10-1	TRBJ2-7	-	CASKPRRGPYEQYF	TGCGCCAGCAAACCACGGAGGGGGCCCTACGAGCAGTACTTC
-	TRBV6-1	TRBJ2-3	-	CASSAWPLAAPSTDTQYF	TGTGCCAGCAGTGCGTGGCCCCTAGCAGCCCCTAGCACAGATACGCAGTATTTT
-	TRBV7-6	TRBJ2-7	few	CASSLEYGREQYF	TGTGCCAGCAGCTTAGAGTATGGGCGCGAGCAGTACTTC
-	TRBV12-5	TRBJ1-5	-	CASGRHPRRNQPQHF	TGTGCTAGTGGACGACACCCAAGGCGCAATCAGCCCCAGCATTTT
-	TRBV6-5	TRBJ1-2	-	CASSPGTGSGGYTF	TGTGCCAGCAGCCCTGGCACAGGGTCCGGGGGCTACACCTTC
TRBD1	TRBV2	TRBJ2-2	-	CASKSPPGQGSLELNTGELFF	TGTGCCAGCAAAAGCCCCCCGGGACAGGGGTCCCTTGAGTTGAACACCGGGGAGCTGTTTTTT
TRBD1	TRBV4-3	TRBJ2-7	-	CASSQDGDRAGAYEQYF	TGCGCCAGCAGCCAAGACGGGGACAGGGCTGGCGCCTACGAGCAGTACTTC
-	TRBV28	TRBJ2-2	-	CASSLARDSNTGELFF	TGTGCCAGCAGTTTAGCGCGGGACAGTAACACCGGGGAGCTGTTTTTT
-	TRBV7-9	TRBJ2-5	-	CASSERTTPETQYF	TGTGCCAGCAGCGAACGGACTACGCCGGAGACCCAGTACTTC
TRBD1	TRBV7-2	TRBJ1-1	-	CASSSNRGRVFSEAFF	TGTGCCAGCAGCTCTAACAGGGGGCGCGTCTTCTCTGAAGCTTTCTTT
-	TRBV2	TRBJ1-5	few	CASTPDGGQPQHF	TGTGCCAGCACCCCGGATGGGGGGCAGCCCCAGCATTTT
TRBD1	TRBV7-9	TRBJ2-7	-	CASSRPGTGTYEQYF	TGTGCCAGCAGCCGACCCGGGACAGGGACCTACGAGCAGTACTTC
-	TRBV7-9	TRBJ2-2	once	CASEKLNTGELFF	TGTGCCAGCGAGAAATTGAACACCGGGGAGCTGTTTTTT
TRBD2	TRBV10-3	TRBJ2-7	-	CAAGLAGNEQYF	TGTGCCGCGGGACTAGCGGGGAACGAGCAGTACTTC
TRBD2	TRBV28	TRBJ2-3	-	CASNGRADKSDTQYF	TGTGCCAGCAACGGGAGGGCCGATAAAAGCGATACGCAGTATTTT
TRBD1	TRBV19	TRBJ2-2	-	CASSIWDRSGELFF	TGTGCCAGTAGTATTTGGGACAGGTCCGGGGAGCTGTTTTTT
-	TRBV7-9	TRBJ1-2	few	CASSLSPGKCTF	TGTGCCAGCAGCCTCAGTCCCGGGAAATGCACCTTC
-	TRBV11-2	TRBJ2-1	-	CASSLSGVEQFF	TGTGCCAGCAGCTTATCGGGAGTCGAGCAGTTCTTC
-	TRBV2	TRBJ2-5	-	CASKAGADKTYDQETQYF	TGTGCCAGCAAGGCGGGGGCCGACAAAACGTACGACCAAGAGACCCAGTACTTC
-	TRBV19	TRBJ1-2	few	CAIYTGYDGYTF	TGTGCCATCTATACAGGGTACGATGGCTACACCTTC
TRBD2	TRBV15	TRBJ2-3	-	CATSREVTRLAGTDTQYF	TGTGCCACCAGCAGAGAAGTGACGAGACTAGCGGGCACAGATACGCAGTATTTT
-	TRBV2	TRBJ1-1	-	CASSETQVGGYTEAFF	TGTGCCAGCAGTGAAACCCAGGTTGGAGGGTATACTGAAGCTTTCTTT
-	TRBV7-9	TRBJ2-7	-	CASSVRGYEQYF	TGTGCCAGCAGCGTAAGGGGTTACGAGCAGTACTTC
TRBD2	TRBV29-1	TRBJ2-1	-	CSVEGGFYNEQFF	TGCAGCGTTGAGGGGGGGTTCTACAATGAGCAGTTCTTC
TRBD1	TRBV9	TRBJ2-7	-	CASSPRQGMGYEQYF	TGTGCCAGCAGCCCCCGACAGGGAATGGGCTACGAGCAGTACTTC
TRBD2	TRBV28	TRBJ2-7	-	CASSGGRYEQYF	TGTGCCAGCAGCGGCGGGAGGTACGAGCAGTACTTC
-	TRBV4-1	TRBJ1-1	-	CASNYGGNTEAFF	TGCGCCAGCAATTACGGCGGGAACACTGAAGCTTTCTTT